The rows below give T cell receptor beta chains drawn from one sample of a study of CD8 T cells in Susac syndrome. One entry per CDR3 protein, called by TCRdb with MiXCR from the immunoSEQ multiplex PCR reads. The table includes some 100,000 distinct CDR3 sequences, about 95% detected once. The sequencing input was CD8+ T cells from PBMCs. All receptors come from a human donor with Susac syndrome. CDR3s include the opening cysteine and the closing phenylalanine or tryptophan. A clone size is listed for some rows: how often the clone was seen (once, few, many), or a class if it is expanded.

V	J	size	CDR3
TRBV15	TRBJ2-1	.	CATSRLSGNGWNEQFF
TRBV7-9	TRBJ2-3	.	CASSRLAGRTDTQYF
TRBV7-9	TRBJ2-7	.	CASSKDGEQYF
TRBV21-1	TRBJ1-5	.	CANQDYCNQPQHF
TRBV15	TRBJ1-5	.	CATSRAAYRQQPQHF
TRBV5-1	TRBJ2-1	once	CASSSIAIHPYNEQFF
TRBV2	TRBJ1-2	.	CASMVLGGPANYGYTF
TRBV18	TRBJ1-4	.	CASSLIGGAGEKLFF
TRBV19	TRBJ2-7	few	CASSSGYEQYF
TRBV4-2	TRBJ1-1	.	CASSQGALNTEAFF
TRBV7-9	TRBJ1-2	.	CASSLEGSHYTF
TRBV29-1	TRBJ1-1	.	CSVGGPGKGPNTEAFF
TRBV25-1	TRBJ2-3	.	CASSGTSTDTQYF
TRBV18	TRBJ1-2	.	CASSPGQGDYGYTF
TRBV11-2	TRBJ1-2	.	CASSTRTEHYTF
TRBV3-1	TRBJ2-7	.	CASSQEPTSSYEQYF
TRBV4-1	TRBJ2-7	.	CASSRGQGIIDEQYF
TRBV27	TRBJ2-1	.	CASGRQGKSNEQFF
TRBV25-1	TRBJ2-5	.	CASSDPGTGGPRRKGETQYF
TRBV3-1	TRBJ2-1	.	CASSQDLWGNRYNEQFF
TRBV11-2	TRBJ2-1	.	CASSLPGTPSTYQFF
TRBV15	TRBJ2-5	once	CATSTDVGETQYF
TRBV10-3	TRBJ1-1	.	CAISEAAVMNTEAFF
TRBV24-1	TRBJ2-5	.	CATSDSLAMETQYF
TRBV12-3/TRBV12-4	TRBJ2-7	.	CASSLGLATTYEQYF
TRBV5-1	TRBJ1-5	.	CASSPPDFYSNQPQHF
TRBV5-1	TRBJ2-3	.	CATSGTGTDTQYF
TRBV7-2	TRBJ2-7	.	CASSLTTGGAYEQYF
TRBV29-1	TRBJ2-2	.	CSVVVRERRTNTGELFF
TRBV2	TRBJ1-1	.	CASGGRGFTEAFF
TRBV29-1	TRBJ2-3	.	CSVSGTSPDTQYF
TRBV29-1	TRBJ2-1	.	CSVEGGPTQSSYNEQFF
TRBV2	TRBJ1-6	.	CARGAKFSPLHF
TRBV19	TRBJ2-7	.	CASRRAGGPYEQYF
TRBV7-9	TRBJ1-4	once	CASTPGGREKLFF
TRBV12-3/TRBV12-4	TRBJ1-1	.	CASSTGYKAFF
TRBV6-4	TRBJ2-1	.	CASSGSGGAYNEQFF
TRBV29-1	TRBJ2-6	.	CSVEQRGRGANVLTF
TRBV28	TRBJ2-7	.	CASTGPPSFRQYF
TRBV5-6	TRBJ2-6	.	CASAPRVFTGSGANVLTF
TRBV27	TRBJ2-5	.	CASSRRDLQETQYF
TRBV2	TRBJ2-7	.	CASRSTLTYEQYF
TRBV19	TRBJ1-1	.	CASRHGNTEAFF
TRBV3-1	TRBJ2-6	.	CASSPSGSYFLGGANVLTF
TRBV28	TRBJ2-1	.	CASGRGYNEQFF
TRBV5-1	TRBJ2-1	.	CASSPGLELGEQFF
TRBV15	TRBJ2-5	.	CATSELAGEETQYF
TRBV7-6	TRBJ2-7	.	CASSFGFRMCQPTFYEQYF
TRBV30	TRBJ2-7	.	CAWDWQSGSYEQYF
TRBV9	TRBJ2-7	.	CASSVAGGANEQYF
TRBV4-1	TRBJ1-1	.	CASSQDSTVTEAFF